Below, 30 T cell receptor beta chains from the same sample are listed, as sequenced in a study of T cell responses to AZD1222 COVID-19 vaccine. Method: immunoSEQ multiplex PCR; TCRdb's copy keeps in-frame clones and lacks some. The table includes 140,000 to 150,000 clones, 90% to 95% detected once. Sequenced material: peripheral blood, taken on day 0 of MenACWY control vaccination. Source of these receptors: an adult in good health.

As DNA, the CDR3 is TGTGCCAGCAGCATCTCCACGGGGCGGGCTGGTGAAAAACTGTTTTTT. Protein product: CASSISTGRAGEKLFF. The chain uses TRBV5-5 and TRBJ1-4, with TRBD1 as a possible D gene (5 bases). The germline CDR1 and CDR2 sequences are SGHKS and YYEKEE (reference sequence). V lost 4 bases and J lost 7, with 20 bases in between. CDR3 size: 16 residues. Combining the CDR3 with reference TRBV5-5 and TRBJ1-4 gives the whole variable domain DAGVTQSPTHLIKTRGQQVTLRCSPISGHKSVSWYQQVLGQGPQFIFQYYEKEERGRGNFPDRFSARQFPNYSSELNVNALLLGDSALYLCASSISTGRAGEKLFFGSGTQLSVL.

The V and J genes are TRBV20-1 and TRBJ1-4; D is unclear. The V gene lost 4 bases and the J gene lost 8 bases, with 8 bases spanning the gap. Germline CDR1 is DFQATT and CDR2 is SNEGSKA (reference sequence). The CDR3 extends over 11 amino acids. CDR3 in DNA: TGCAGTGCTACCCAAGGGGAAAAACTGTTTTTT. This translates into CSATQGEKLFF.

The chain employs TRBV19 and TRBJ2-7; 15 bases agree with TRBD2. CDR1 and CDR2 (germline): LNHDA, SQIVND (reference sequence). The CDR3 spans 16 residues. V lost 5 bases to trimming and J lost 2 bases; unmatched junction nucleotides: 4. DNA of the CDR3: TGTGCCAGTAGTCCCGGACTAGCGGGGGGGACCTACGAGCAGTACTTC. It codes for CASSPGLAGGTYEQYF.

The V gene is TRBV6-2 or TRBV6-3, the J gene TRBJ2-5; possibly TRBD1 for D (6 bases). The CDR3 runs to 12 residues. Germline V gene lookup returns CDR1 MNHEY and CDR2 SVGEGT. The germline V and J ends were trimmed by 5 bases and 7 bases, with 11 bases remaining between them. The CDR3 region is CASSSQGGTQYF. CDR3 DNA sequence: TGTGCCAGCAGTAGCCAAGGGGGGACCCAGTACTTC.

For this clone: One end of the junction does not line up with germline, which may come from a read error. The chain joins TRBV27 to TRBJ1-1; 9 bases fit TRBD1. Germline V gene lookup returns CDR1 MNHEY and CDR2 SMNVEV (reference sequence). There are 13 residues in the CDR3. The CDR3 loop is CAARDRANTEAFF. In nucleotides, the CDR3 is TGCGCCGCCCGGGACAGGGCGAACACTGAAGCTTTCTTT.

The gene calls are TRBV10-3 and TRBJ1-4; D is unclear. Germline assignment: CDR1 ENHRY and CDR2 SYGVKD. The CDR3 is 13 amino acids. Trimming left V 7 bases short and J 0 bases short, with 6 bases between. The CDR3 DNA follows: TGTGCCATCAAGGAGTCAACTAATGAAAAACTGTTTTTT. Protein sequence: CAIKESTNEKLFF.

The CDR3 sequence is CASSEGARGNEKLFF. The CDR3 nucleotides are TGTGCCAGCAGTGAGGGGGCCAGGGGAAATGAAAAACTGTTTTTT. V is TRBV6-4 and J is TRBJ1-4; D is perhaps TRBD1 (6 bases). CDR3 length: 15 residues. Germline lookup yields CDR1 MRHNA and CDR2 SNTAGT. Trimming left V 3 bases short and J 5 bases short, with 13 bases between.

The rearrangement links TRBV7-6 to TRBJ1-5; 7 bases are a match to TRBD1. The germline V gene encodes CDR1 SGHVS and CDR2 FNYEAQ. The V and J ends lost 3 bases and 1 base, in that order; junction bases with no gene match: 3. This CDR3 region has 15 residues. In DNA form, the CDR3 reads TGTGCCAGCAGCTTGGGACAGTCAAGCAATCAGCCCCAGCATTTT. Amino acid sequence: CASSLGQSSNQPQHF.

The chain has TRBV3-1 (or the pseudogene TRBV3-2) and TRBJ1-5; 10 bases line up with TRBD1. The germline V gene has CDR1 LGHDT and CDR2 YNNKEL (reference sequence). This CDR3 has 16 amino acids. The V and J ends lost 6 bases and 3 bases, in that order; junction bases with no gene match: 8. CDR3 in DNA: TGTGCCAGCAGTAGGGGACAGGGGCGCTTCAATCAGCCCCAGCATTTT. Protein product: CASSRGQGRFNQPQHF.

This clone occurred once. The chain recombines TRBV18 with TRBJ1-1; a weak D match, TRBD1 (6 bases). V was shortened by 3 bases and J by 4 bases, with 15 bases between the two germline ends. Germline V gives CDR1 KGHSH, CDR2 LQKENI. The CDR3 spans 15 residues. The CDR3 DNA is TGTGCCAGCTCACCCGCTTTAGGGGGGGGCACTGAAGCTTTCTTT. Encoded protein: CASSPALGGGTEAFF.

The rearrangement links TRBV10-1 to TRBJ2-1, with 11 bases matching TRBD2. Germline loops: CDR1 WNHNN, CDR2 SYGVQD (reference sequence). Unmatched junction bases numbered 4, after V lost 5 bases and J lost 4 bases. The CDR3 sequence is 15 residues long. CDR3 sequence: CASSPGTSGYNEQFF. CDR3 sequence (DNA): TGCGCCAGCAGTCCCGGGACTAGCGGTTACAATGAGCAGTTCTTC.

To note about this clone: The sample contains more than one DNA sequence encoding this CDR3. This chain's CDR3 is CSVRTSGRGGELFF. CDR3 nucleotides: TGCAGCGTCCGGACTAGCGGGAGGGGTGGGGAGCTGTTTTTT. The rearrangement uses TRBV29-1 and TRBJ2-2; TRBD2 aligns across 15 bases. The J segment lost 8 bases and the V segment lost 6 bases, leaving 4 bases of the junction unmatched. Germline V CDR1 and CDR2: SQVTM, ANQGSEA. The CDR3 is 14 residues long.

The CDR3 is CASSQGGGTGNEKLFF. In DNA form, the CDR3 reads TGCGCCAGCAGCCAAGGGGGCGGGACAGGTAATGAAAAACTGTTTTTT. This chain connects TRBV4-1 to TRBJ1-4, with 8 bases that match TRBD1. The CDR3 consists of 16 residues. Germline V lookup: CDR1 MGHRA, CDR2 YSYEKL. After removal of 1 base from V and 4 bases from J, the junction contained 5 bases not matched to a gene.

The chain carries TRBV27 and TRBJ1-3, with TRBD1 identical over 7 bases. Germline V gene lookup returns CDR1 MNHEY and CDR2 SMNVEV (reference sequence). The CDR3 consists of 15 residues. V shed 6 bases, J shed 0 bases, and the junction held 5 bases outside the gene matches. In DNA, the CDR3 is TGTGCCAGCAGCCCCAGGGGGTTCTCTGGAAACACCATATATTTT. Residues: CASSPRGFSGNTIYF.

The genes are TRBV2 and TRBJ2-7, with a tentative D call TRBD2 (5 bases). V was pared by 7 bases and J by 0 bases, with 10 bases between. There are 13 residues in the CDR3. CDR1 and CDR2 from the germline V gene are SNHLY and FYNNEI. Here the CDR3 reads CASTQRYSYEQYF. The CDR3 bases are TGTGCCAGCACACAGCGGTACTCCTACGAGCAGTACTTC.

This chain uses TRBV7-9 with TRBJ1-6; 7 bases match TRBD1. The germline V gene encodes CDR1 SEHNR and CDR2 FQNEAQ (reference sequence). This CDR3 contains 19 residues. The J segment lost 5 bases and the V segment lost 1 base, leaving 14 bases of the junction unmatched. Here the CDR3 reads CASSLDATGKGVHNSPLHF. The CDR3, as DNA: TGTGCCAGCAGCTTAGACGCGACAGGGAAAGGTGTCCATAATTCACCCCTCCACTTT.

This clone has more than one count but fewer than ten. J is TRBJ1-1 and V is TRBV11-3, with D perhaps TRBD1 (6 bases). V lost 6 bases to trimming and J lost 4 bases, with 12 bases between them. This CDR3 is built from 13 residues. Germline CDR1 is SGHNT and CDR2 is YENEEA. The CDR3 reads CASSSRGSTEAFF. The CDR3 DNA is TGTGCCAGCAGTTCGAGGGGGAGCACTGAAGCTTTCTTT.

V usage is TRBV18 and J usage is TRBJ1-1, with a tentative D call TRBD1 (6 bases). Germline V CDR1 and CDR2: KGHSH, LQKENI. The CDR3 has 15 amino acids. V lost 4 bases to trimming and J lost 1 base, with 13 bases between them. CDR3 sequence reads: CASSRSGVKNTEAFF. CDR3 in DNA: TGTGCCAGCTCACGATCAGGGGTGAAGAACACTGAAGCTTTCTTT. Looking up the rest from reference TRBV18 and TRBJ1-1 gives the full variable domain: NAGVMQNPRHLVRRRGQEARLRCSPMKGHSHVYWYRQLPEEGLKFMVYLQKENIIDESGMPKERFSAEFPKEGPSILRIQQVVRGDSAAYFCASSRSGVKNTEAFFGQGTRLTVV.

The chain has TRBV5-1 and TRBJ2-1; D may be TRBD2 (6 bases). The V end lost 2 bases, the J end lost 6 bases, and 15 bases lay between the germline ends. CDR1 is SGHRS, CDR2 YFSETQ, per germline. The CDR3 consists of 15 residues. This CDR3 reads CASSFLERALNEQFF. CDR3 coding DNA: TGCGCCAGCAGCTTCCTAGAGCGGGCCCTCAATGAGCAGTTCTTC.

The chain has TRBV7-8 and TRBJ2-2; TRBD1 matches at 11 bases. CDR3 size: 16 residues. Germline V gene lookup returns CDR1 SGHVS and CDR2 FQNEAQ. Trimming removed 3 bases from V and 6 bases from J; junction bases left unmatched: 6. CDR3 bases: TGTGCCAGCAGCTTGGGGACAGGGGGGTTCGCCGGGGAGCTGTTTTTT. Protein: CASSLGTGGFAGELFF.

This chain links TRBV28 with TRBJ1-6; D is ambiguous. The germline CDR1 and CDR2 sequences are MDHEN and SYDVKM. The CDR3 contains 15 residues. Trimming removed 6 bases at V and 7 bases at J, with 16 bases between. In DNA form, the CDR3 reads TGTGCCAGCAGCCCGACCGATTGGGAAAATTCACCCCTCCACTTT. This translates into CASSPTDWENSPLHF.

V usage is TRBV12-5 and J usage is TRBJ2-1; TRBD2 aligns across 8 bases. There are 17 residues in the CDR3. Trimming cost V 2 bases and J 0 bases; bases outside gene matches: 6. Germline V lookup: CDR1 LGHNT, CDR2 FRNRAP. The CDR3 loop is CASGLPLAGSSYNEQFF. The CDR3, as DNA: TGTGCTAGTGGTTTGCCGTTAGCGGGGAGCTCCTACAATGAGCAGTTCTTC.

This clone was counted a single time. The genes are TRBV4-2 and TRBJ2-1; TRBD2 aligns across 11 bases. The CDR3 consists of 17 residues. Germline CDR1 and CDR2: LGHNA and YNFKEQ. The V segment lost 1 base and the J segment 4 bases; nucleotides outside the gene matches: 6. The CDR3 loop is CASSQGATSGGYNEQFF. The CDR3 DNA reads TGTGCCAGCAGCCAAGGAGCAACTAGCGGGGGTTACAATGAGCAGTTCTTC.

The J gene is TRBJ1-3, the V gene TRBV5-1, with 7 positions matching TRBD1. CDR3 length: 15 residues. Germline V gene data show CDR1 as SGHRS and CDR2 as YFSETQ. Losses at the gene ends were 2 bases for V and 0 bases for J; bases not matched to a gene: 2. CDR3 in DNA: TGCGCCAGCAGCTTCGACAGGGTCTCTGGAAACACCATATATTTT. This codes for CASSFDRVSGNTIYF.

This chain connects TRBV4-1 to TRBJ1-5; the match to TRBD1 covers 12 bases. The CDR3 runs 14 residues. Looked up from germline, CDR1 is MGHRA and CDR2 is YSYEKL. Trimming cost V 6 bases and J 7 bases; bases outside gene matches: 4. DNA for the CDR3: TGCGCCAGCAGGGGGACAGGGGGCGGCCAGCCCCAGCATTTT. It codes for CASRGTGGGQPQHF.

The chain joins TRBV28 to TRBJ2-1; D is possibly TRBD2 (5 bases). Germline V gene data show CDR1 as MDHEN and CDR2 as SYDVKM. Trimming took off 5 bases at V and 2 bases at J, with 16 bases between the two ends. This CDR3 comprises 16 residues. The DNA for the CDR3 is TGTGCCAGCAGTACGTTTCGGAGAGGGACCTACAATGAGCAGTTCTTC. Translation gives CASSTFRRGTYNEQFF.

This clone was counted a single time. This rearrangement joins TRBV5-4 to TRBJ2-7; maybe TRBD2 (6 bases). The CDR3 consists of 13 residues. Trimming shortened V by 3 bases and J by 3 bases, and 10 bases separated the two germline ends. CDR1 is SGHNT and CDR2 is YYREEE in the germline V gene (reference sequence). CDR3 sequence (DNA): TGTGCCAGCAGCTCGGGACTCAGCTACGAGCAGTACTTC. This sequence encodes CASSSGLSYEQYF.

The chain recombines TRBV28 with TRBJ2-7, with 11 bases identical to TRBD2. V lost 6 bases, J lost 5 bases, and 24 bases stayed unmatched. The germline gives CDR1 MDHEN, CDR2 SYDVKM. CDR3 length: 20 residues. The CDR3 here is CASSEPRTVTGLAEVDEQYF. CDR3 bases: TGTGCCAGCAGCGAACCCCGAACAGTGACGGGACTAGCGGAGGTGGACGAGCAGTACTTC.

This clone was seen just once. The V and J genes are TRBV19 and TRBJ1-2; D is undetermined. The length of the CDR3 is 15 residues. Trimming pared 0 bases from V and 6 bases from J, leaving 14 bases between. Looked up from germline, CDR1 is LNHDA and CDR2 is SQIVND (reference sequence). The CDR3 sequence is CASSIDRRGMDGYTF. DNA for the CDR3: TGTGCCAGTAGTATAGATCGGAGAGGGATGGATGGCTACACCTTC.

V usage is TRBV10-3 and J usage is TRBJ1-2; D gene unclear. The CDR3 has 13 amino acids. Germline CDR1 and CDR2: ENHRY and SYGVKD. V was trimmed by 1 base and J by 8 bases, leaving 11 bases between them. The CDR3: CAISEYGSTGYTF. CDR3 DNA sequence: TGTGCCATCAGTGAGTATGGCAGTACGGGCTACACCTTC.